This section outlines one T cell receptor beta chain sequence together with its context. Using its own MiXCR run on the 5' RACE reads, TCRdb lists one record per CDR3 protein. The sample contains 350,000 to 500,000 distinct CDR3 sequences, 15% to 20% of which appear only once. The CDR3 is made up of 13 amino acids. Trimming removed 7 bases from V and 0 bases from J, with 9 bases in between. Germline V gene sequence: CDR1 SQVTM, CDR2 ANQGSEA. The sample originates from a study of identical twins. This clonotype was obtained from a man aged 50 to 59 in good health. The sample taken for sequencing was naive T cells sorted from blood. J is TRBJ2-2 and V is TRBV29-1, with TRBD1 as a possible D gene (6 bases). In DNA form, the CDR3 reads TGCAGCGCGGACAGTACGAACACCGGGGAGCTGTTTTTT. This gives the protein CSADSTNTGELFF.